What follows are 21 T cell receptor beta chains derived from one specimen sequenced in a study of T cells in Graves' hyperthyroidism and ophthalmopathy. Authors of the study amplified TCR beta CDR3 regions from RNA transcripts. In the first-round RT-PCR of the TCR CDR3, the HTBI primer set was used. TCRdb re-called the multiplex PCR reads with MiXCR, one entry per CDR3 protein. Here the sample spans fewer than 350,000 distinct CDR3 sequences, less than 15% being singletons. Sequencing used blood. Receptors were obtained from a woman aged 25 to 45 with Graves' hyperthyroidism that later progressed to Graves' ophthalmopathy.

This clonotype was found many times. The gene calls are TRBV7-2 and TRBJ2-1; 7 positions agree with TRBD2. Germline V lookup: CDR1 SGHTA, CDR2 FQGNSA. The V segment lost 2 bases and the J segment 8 bases; nucleotides outside the gene matches: 18. The CDR3 covers 18 residues. This chain's CDR3 is CASSLNSLGLAVWDEQFF. CDR3 nucleotides: TGTGCCAGCAGCTTAAATTCACTTGGGCTAGCGGTGTGGGATGAGCAGTTCTTC.

In its sample, this clonotype was seen many times. The CDR3 loop reads CASSFLRETQYF. In DNA form, the CDR3 reads TGTGCCAGCAGCTTCTTACGGGAGACCCAGTACTTC. The J gene is TRBJ2-5, the V gene TRBV7-2; D unresolved. Trimming shortened V by 3 bases and J by 5 bases, and 7 bases separated the two germline ends. This CDR3 contains 12 residues. From germline, CDR1 is SGHTA and CDR2 FQGNSA.

There are many counts of this clonotype. This rearrangement joins TRBV2 to TRBJ2-6, with TRBD1 as a possible D gene (5 bases). Deletions cut 2 bases from V and 1 base from J, with 6 bases between. The CDR3 sequence is 15 residues long. CDR1 and CDR2 from the germline V gene are SNHLY and FYNNEI. The CDR3 DNA sequence: TGTGCCAGCAGTGAAAGGGGATCTGGGGCCAACGTCCTGACTTTC. Translating gives CASSERGSGANVLTF.

This clonotype was picked up many times. This sequence joins TRBV28 and TRBJ2-1; D is ambiguous. From germline, CDR1 is MDHEN and CDR2 SYDVKM. CDR3 length equals 11 residues. Trimming removed 1 base at V and 12 bases at J, with 7 bases between. This CDR3 reads CASSLLEGQFF. CDR3 in DNA: TGTGCCAGCAGTTTATTAGAAGGGCAGTTCTTC. The whole variable domain, filled in from reference TRBV28 and TRBJ2-1, reads DVKVTQSSRYLVKRTGEKVFLECVQDMDHENMFWYRQDPGLGLRLIYFSYDVKMKEKGDIPEGYSVSREKKERFSLILESASTNQTSMYLCASSLLEGQFFGPGTRLTVL.

This clonotype was detected a few times. This chain connects TRBV5-8 to TRBJ1-5; weak D call: TRBD1 (6 bases). The V and J ends lost 4 bases and 11 bases respectively, with 25 bases between them. Germline CDR1 reads SGHTS; CDR2 reads YDEGEE. The CDR3 covers 16 residues. This chain's CDR3 is CASSSLVGTPFEAQHF. The CDR3 DNA reads as TGTGCCAGCAGCAGTCTCGTCGGGACACCTTTCGAGGCCCAGCATTTT.

This clonotype was recorded at least ten times. J is TRBJ2-7 and V is TRBV12-3 or TRBV12-4; 10 bases align to TRBD2. The CDR3 loop spans 15 amino acids. The V segment lost 0 bases and the J segment 2 bases; nucleotides outside the gene matches: 1. CDR3 bases: TGTGCCAGCAGTTTAGCGGGACTAGCGCCCTACGAGCAGTACTTC. Translated: CASSLAGLAPYEQYF.

This clonotype was seen repeatedly, ten times or more. This chain uses TRBV9 with TRBJ2-7; the match to TRBD2 covers 9 bases. This CDR3 has 16 amino acids. The V segment lost 3 bases and the J segment 6 bases; nucleotides outside the gene matches: 13. CDR1 is SGDLS, CDR2 YYNGEE, per germline. The CDR3 coding sequence is TGTGCCAGCAGCGAAAGTTGGGCTAGCGGGACCGGCGAGCAGTACTTC. Translating it yields CASSESWASGTGEQYF. Full variable domain (rest looked up from reference TRBV9 and TRBJ2-7): DSGVTQTPKHLITATGQRVTLRCSPRSGDLSVYWYQQSLDQGLQFLIQYYNGEERAKGNILERFSAQQFPDLHSELNLSSLELGDSALYFCASSESWASGTGEQYFGPGTRLTVT.

J is TRBJ1-2 and V is TRBV2; 11 bases agree with TRBD1. The trim removed 6 bases at V and 7 bases at J, leaving 16 bases unmatched. The CDR3 covers 17 residues. Germline V gives CDR1 SNHLY, CDR2 FYNNEI. In DNA form, the CDR3 reads TGTGCCAGCAGCCTCCCCTGCCGGGACAGGGGGACGAGTGGCTACACCTTC. Translated: CASSLPCRDRGTSGYTF.

This clonotype was seen at least ten times. This sequence joins TRBV7-2 and TRBJ1-6; the D gene is possibly TRBD1 (6 bases). Germline CDR1 is SGHTA and CDR2 is FQGNSA. The V and J ends lost 6 bases and 9 bases respectively, with 15 bases between them. The CDR3 contains 14 residues. The DNA for the CDR3 is TGTGCCAGCAGGAGGGGGATCGACCCTTCACCCCTCCACTTT. Encoded protein: CASRRGIDPSPLHF.

In its sample, this clonotype was seen a few times. The CDR3 region is CASSLGDGGYQETQYF. Written as DNA, the CDR3 is TGTGCCAGCAGCCTGGGGGATGGGGGTTACCAAGAGACCCAGTACTTC. The chain links TRBV7-6 to TRBJ2-5, with D perhaps being TRBD1 or TRBD2 (5 bases each). Germline loops: CDR1 SGHVS, CDR2 FNYEAQ. Trimming stripped 5 bases from V and 0 bases from J, with 16 bases between. The length of the CDR3 is 16 residues.

The J gene is TRBJ2-5, the V gene TRBV3-1; TRBD1 might be the D (6 bases). The CDR3 covers 14 residues. Trimming took off 3 bases at V and 9 bases at J, with 17 bases between the two ends. In germline, CDR1 is LGHDT, CDR2 YNNKEL (reference sequence). This chain's CDR3 is CASSQGDTSMAQYF. The CDR3 nucleotides read TGTGCCAGCAGCCAGGGGGACACCTCGATGGCCCAGTACTTC.

This clonotype was observed at least ten times. The chain recombines TRBV24-1 with TRBJ2-1; 7 bases align to TRBD1. The J segment lost 5 bases and the V segment lost 10 bases, leaving 10 bases of the junction unmatched. Germline V gene data show CDR1 as KGHDR and CDR2 as SFDVKD. There are 14 residues in the CDR3. CDR3 residues: CATRTGLGDNEQFF. The CDR3 DNA reads TGTGCCACTCGGACAGGATTGGGGGACAATGAGCAGTTCTTC.

Only a few counts were recorded for this clonotype. The V gene is TRBV28, the J gene TRBJ2-1, with D uncertain. The CDR3 sequence is 16 residues long. V lost 6 bases to trimming and J lost 4 bases, with 19 bases between them. Germline V gives CDR1 MDHEN, CDR2 SYDVKM. The CDR3 protein is CASSQPPLIRYNEQFF. The CDR3, as DNA: TGTGCCAGCAGCCAACCCCCTCTGATACGGTACAATGAGCAGTTCTTC.

This clonotype was counted at least ten times. The chain is built from TRBV12-3 or TRBV12-4 and TRBJ1-6, with 9 bases matching TRBD1. The CDR3 has 14 residues. The trim removed 7 bases at V and 5 bases at J, leaving 3 bases unmatched. This chain's CDR3 is CASKGTGHNSPLHF. The CDR3 coding sequence is TGTGCCAGCAAGGGGACAGGGCATAATTCACCCCTCCACTTT.

Many counts were recorded for this clonotype. V is TRBV9 and J is TRBJ2-1; 9 nucleotides agree with TRBD1. V lost 0 bases, J lost 2 bases, and 15 bases stayed unmatched. CDR1 is SGDLS, CDR2 YYNGEE, per germline. CDR3 length: 20 residues. CDR3 in amino acids: CASSVVGDDEWTGAYNEQFF. The CDR3 coding sequence is TGTGCCAGCAGCGTAGTAGGGGATGATGAATGGACAGGGGCCTACAATGAGCAGTTCTTC.

The rearrangement joins TRBV20-1 to TRBJ2-7, with 10 bases that match TRBD2. Trimming cost V 2 bases and J 3 bases; bases outside gene matches: 10. CDR1 is DFQATT, CDR2 SNEGSKA, per germline (reference sequence). This CDR3 has 16 amino acids. As DNA, the CDR3 is TGCAGTGCTAGATTTGCTAGCGGGAGAGGTGGCTACGAGCAGTACTTC. Its protein product is CSARFASGRGGYEQYF.

This clonotype appeared many times. The chain uses TRBV20-1 and TRBJ2-4; D assignment may be TRBD1 or TRBD2 (6 bases each). The CDR3 length is 18 residues. The germline gives CDR1 DFQATT, CDR2 SNEGSKA (reference sequence). Deletions cut 6 bases from V and 0 bases from J, with 24 bases between. CDR3 sequence reads: CSAEARGGPRIAKNIQYF. The CDR3 DNA is TGCAGTGCGGAGGCCAGGGGAGGCCCTCGTATAGCCAAAAACATTCAGTACTTC.

Regarding this clonotype: A much larger clone differs by one base, so this may be a read error. The rearrangement joins TRBV20-1 to TRBJ1-2; D is possibly TRBD1 (5 bases). The V gene lost 0 bases and the J gene lost 1 base, with 18 bases spanning the gap. In germline, CDR1 is DFQATT, CDR2 SNEGSKA (reference sequence). This CDR3 contains 17 residues. This chain's CDR3 is CSAREGPLITLNYGYTF. The CDR3 DNA sequence: TGCAGTGCTAGAGAGGGACCGCTGATCACGCTTAACTATGGCTACACCTTC.

This clonotype was seen at least ten times. This chain connects TRBV29-1 to TRBJ2-3, with 14 bases matching TRBD2. Trimming cost V 3 bases and J 3 bases; bases outside gene matches: 5. There are 16 residues in the CDR3. Germline V CDR1 and CDR2: SQVTM, ANQGSEA. In DNA, the CDR3 is TGCAGCGTTGACAGGGGGACTAGCGGGAGAACAGATACGCAGTATTTT. Translating it yields CSVDRGTSGRTDTQYF.

The rearrangement uses TRBV7-3 and TRBJ1-6, with D possibly being TRBD1 (5 bases). This CDR3 contains 15 residues. V dropped 5 bases and J dropped 13 bases, with 21 bases sitting between them. CDR1 is SGHTA, CDR2 FQGTGA, per germline. The CDR3 spells CASSITKGPRSPLHF. CDR3 DNA: TGTGCCAGCAGCATCACTAAGGGGCCTCGCAGCCCCCTCCACTTT.

In its sample, this clonotype was seen many times. This rearrangement joins TRBV7-8 to TRBJ1-2; 8 bases align to TRBD1. CDR3 length: 14 amino acids. The V gene end was trimmed by 1 base and the J gene end by 7 bases; junction bases not matched to a gene: 5. Germline loops: CDR1 SGHVS, CDR2 FQNEAQ. As DNA, the CDR3 is TGTGCCAGCAGCTTAGAGACAGGGGTCGTTGGCTACACCTTC. Translating it yields CASSLETGVVGYTF. The full variable domain, with the rest looked up from reference TRBV7-8 and TRBJ1-2, is GAGVSQSPRYKVAKRGQDVALRCDPISGHVSLFWYQQALGQGPEFLTYFQNEAQLDKSGLPSDRFFAERPEGSVSTLKIQRTQQEDSAVYLCASSLETGVVGYTFGSGTRLTVV.